This entry lists 31 T cell receptor beta chains sequenced from one sample in a study of CD8+CD57+ T cells in acquired aplastic anemia (dated by TCRdb to 2016 to 2018). The run used an Illumina HiSeq 2000. Genomic DNA served as template for TCR beta VDJ combination and CDR3 sequence profiling. The public reads were reprocessed in TCRdb via fastp at Q25 and MiXCR, keeping in-frame beta chains. Entries are consolidated by CDR3 protein sequence, retaining the most common genes and DNA. This sample comprises some 150,000 distinct CDR3 sequences, around 75% of them detected only once. 35% to 50% of the sample goes to the ten largest clones. Expansion of CD8+CD57+ cells had been shown by flow cytometry in the patients chosen for sequencing. Input material: sorted CD4+, CD8+, or CD8+CD57+ T cells (not recorded which) from PBMCs. The receptors originated from a human donor with aplastic anemia.

The chain recombines TRBV7-2 with TRBJ2-7; 8 nucleotides match TRBD2. Per germline, CDR1 SGHTA and CDR2 FQGNSA. The CDR3 is made up of 16 amino acids. V lost 0 bases, J lost 0 bases, and 4 bases stayed unmatched. Written as DNA, the CDR3 is TGTGCCAGCAGCTTAGCAGCGGGGGCCTTCTCCTACGAGCAGTACTTC. It codes for CASSLAAGAFSYEQYF.

This clonotype was picked up one time. Being one base from a much bigger clone, this may be a read error. The CDR3 sequence is CASSHLIRAPLAKNIQYF. CDR3 DNA: TGTGCCAGCAGCCACCTAATCCGGGCCCCACTAGCCAAAAACATTCAGTACTTC. The chain links TRBV7-2 to TRBJ2-4; D is undetermined. Per germline, CDR1 SGHTA and CDR2 FQGNSA. The length of the CDR3 is 18 residues. Trimming left V 5 bases short and J 0 bases short, with 20 bases between.

The chain employs TRBV2 and TRBJ2-2; weak D call: TRBD2 (6 bases). Deletions cut 8 bases from V and 3 bases from J, with 16 bases between. Per the germline V gene, CDR1 is SNHLY and CDR2 is FYNNEI. This CDR3 has 15 residues. CDR3 amino acids: CASRLGQVYTGELFF. The CDR3 DNA reads TGTGCCAGCCGACTAGGGCAGGTGTACACCGGGGAGCTGTTTTTT.

The rearrangement uses TRBV20-1 and TRBJ2-5, with 11 bases aligning to TRBD2. The germline CDR1 and CDR2 sequences are DFQATT and SNEGSKA (reference sequence). V was clipped by 4 bases and J by 5 bases; unmatched bases: 9. This CDR3 region has 15 residues. The CDR3 reads CSATPLAGEVETQYF. CDR3 in DNA: TGCAGTGCTACTCCACTAGCGGGAGAGGTGGAGACCCAGTACTTC.

This clonotype was seen a few times. V gene TRBV20-1 combines with J gene TRBJ1-6, with a possible D match to TRBD1 (6 bases). CDR1 DFQATT and CDR2 SNEGSKA come from the germline V gene (reference sequence). Trimming took 6 bases from V and 5 from J, leaving 14 bases between them. The CDR3 is made up of 14 amino acids. The DNA of the CDR3 is TGCAGTGCCCCGAACGCAGGGGATAATTCACCCCTCCACTTT. It specifies CSAPNAGDNSPLHF.

The chain joins TRBV19 to TRBJ2-3; 8 bases line up with TRBD2. V lost 0 bases to trimming and J lost 5 bases; unmatched junction nucleotides: 10. This CDR3 region has 17 residues. Germline V gene sequence: CDR1 LNHDA, CDR2 SQIVND (reference sequence). CDR3 sequence (DNA): TGTGCCAGTAGTATAGATCATGCCGGGGGGGCGAGAGATACGCAGTATTTT. Translated: CASSIDHAGGARDTQYF.

DNA for the CDR3: TGCAGTGCAAACTTCTATGGCTACACCTTC. It is translated as CSANFYGYTF. The rearrangement uses TRBV20-1 and TRBJ1-2; D ambiguous. The V and J ends lost 6 bases and 4 bases respectively, with 6 bases between them. Looked up from germline, CDR1 is DFQATT and CDR2 is SNEGSKA (reference sequence). There are 10 residues in the CDR3.

This chain connects TRBV19 to TRBJ2-7, with 10 bases identical to TRBD1. Germline V gene lookup returns CDR1 LNHDA and CDR2 SQIVND (reference sequence). The CDR3 is made up of 15 amino acids. The ends lost 3 bases at V and 3 bases at J; junction bases unmatched: 5. The CDR3 DNA is TGTGCCAGTAGTATGGGGACAGGGGCTCTCTACGAGCAGTACTTC. This sequence encodes CASSMGTGALYEQYF.

The genes are TRBV2 and TRBJ1-1, with a tentative D call TRBD1 (6 bases). V lost 5 bases to trimming and J lost 3 bases, with 16 bases between them. The CDR3 is made up of 15 amino acids. Germline V gene lookup returns CDR1 SNHLY and CDR2 FYNNEI. For the CDR3, the DNA is TGTGCCAGCAGTACTGCCTCCGGGACACACACTGAAGCTTTCTTT. Amino acid sequence: CASSTASGTHTEAFF. Supplemented by reference TRBV2 and TRBJ1-1, the full variable domain reads EPEVTQTPSHQVTQMGQEVILRCVPISNHLYFYWYRQILGQKVEFLVSFYNNEISEKSEIFDDQFSVERPDGSNFTLKIRSTKLEDSAMYFCASSTASGTHTEAFFGQGTRLTVV.

The CDR3 region is CSASTFREQGYTF. CDR3 DNA: TGCAGTGCATCTACCTTCCGGGAGCAGGGCTACACCTTC. The rearrangement links TRBV20-1 to TRBJ1-2, with unresolved D. V lost 6 bases, J lost 8 bases, and 19 bases lay in between. The CDR3 is made up of 13 amino acids. Germline CDR1 reads DFQATT; CDR2 reads SNEGSKA (reference sequence).

This clonotype was seen a few times. The rearrangement uses TRBV11-2 and TRBJ1-6; D perhaps matches TRBD1 (6 bases). The length of the CDR3 is 15 residues. Trimming shortened V by 2 bases and J by 10 bases, and 15 bases separated the two germline ends. Per germline, CDR1 SGHAT and CDR2 FQNNGV. The CDR3 is CASSLSKGQISPLHF. Written as DNA, the CDR3 is TGTGCCAGCAGCTTATCGAAAGGACAGATATCACCCCTCCACTTT.

The genes are TRBV2 and TRBJ2-5, with 7 positions matching TRBD1. Germline V gene sequence: CDR1 SNHLY, CDR2 FYNNEI. This CDR3 has 17 residues. Trimming removed 6 bases from V and 4 bases from J; junction bases left unmatched: 17. CDR3 sequence reads: CASSLGPPATGLETQYF. The DNA of the CDR3 is TGTGCCAGCAGCTTAGGGCCCCCAGCGACAGGGTTAGAGACCCAGTACTTC.

The V call is TRBV7-9, the J call TRBJ1-1; 9 bases match TRBD1. V lost 5 bases and J lost 4; bases outside the gene matches: 8. The CDR3 has 15 residues. CDR1 and CDR2 from the germline V gene are SEHNR and FQNEAQ (reference sequence). The CDR3 DNA sequence: TGTGCCAGCAGCGGCGTACAGGGGGCCGGCACTGAAGCTTTCTTT. Translated: CASSGVQGAGTEAFF.

V gene TRBV25-1 combines with J gene TRBJ1-4; possible D gene TRBD1, 5 bases. This CDR3 has 13 residues. Germline lookup yields CDR1 MGHDK and CDR2 SYGVNS. Trimming shortened V by 10 bases and J by 8 bases, and 17 bases separated the two germline ends. The CDR3 DNA is TGTGCCACCCGGGACCCACAAGGGGAAAAACTGTTTTTT. It specifies CATRDPQGEKLFF.

The rearrangement uses TRBV15 and TRBJ2-3; 10 nucleotides align to TRBD2. The ends lost 5 bases at V and 5 bases at J; junction bases unmatched: 13. Germline values: CDR1 LNHNV, CDR2 YYDKDF (reference sequence). The CDR3 covers 17 residues. The CDR3 protein is CATSEEYLAGVRDTQYF. CDR3 DNA: TGTGCCACCAGCGAAGAGTACCTAGCGGGAGTTAGAGATACGCAGTATTTT.

Remarks on this clonotype: The CDR3 does not end in the conserved phenylalanine or tryptophan, so this is likely a read error. The limits of the CDR3 on the DNA are not certain, so only TCRdb's listed CDR3 is given. The chain carries TRBV6-4 and TRBJ2-1. Per the germline V gene, CDR1 is MRHNA and CDR2 is SNTAGT. The CDR3 numbers 8 amino acids, ends counted. This chain's CDR3 is CASSEANT.

The chain employs TRBV19 and TRBJ2-5; TRBD1 matches at 7 bases. V was pared by 3 bases and J by 7 bases, with 5 bases of the junction left unmatched. The CDR3 runs 13 residues. The V gene's germline CDR1 is LNHDA and CDR2 SQIVND (reference sequence). This CDR3 reads CASSMDRTTTQYF. CDR3 nucleotide sequence: TGTGCCAGTAGTATGGACAGGACAACGACCCAGTACTTC.

The table lists this clonotype with a count of one. As DNA, the CDR3 is TGCAGTGCTAGAGATGCAGCCGTACTCGTCGGCTACACCTTC. Protein sequence: CSARDAAVLVGYTF. The rearrangement joins TRBV20-1 to TRBJ1-2; D is unresolved. The CDR3 is 14 amino acids. V lost 0 bases, J lost 8 bases, and 16 bases lay in between. Germline loops: CDR1 DFQATT, CDR2 SNEGSKA (reference sequence).

The genes are TRBV29-1 and TRBJ2-7; D uncertain. Germline V gene lookup returns CDR1 SQVTM and CDR2 ANQGSEA. The ends were cut back, 4 bases at V and 2 bases at J, with 12 bases in the middle. The CDR3 loop spans 13 amino acids. The CDR3 DNA reads as TGCAGCGTTGGGGAAGAAGGCGCCTACGAGCAGTACTTC. This sequence encodes CSVGEEGAYEQYF.

This clonotype was seen a handful of times. The gene calls are TRBV10-3 and TRBJ2-1, with 7 bases identical to TRBD2. Germline V gene data show CDR1 as ENHRY and CDR2 as SYGVKD. The length of the CDR3 is 12 residues. With 10 bases clipped from V and 5 bases from J, the junction kept 5 bases outside the gene matches. CDR3 amino acids: CATGDYNNEQFF. The CDR3 DNA is TGTGCCACCGGGGACTACAACAATGAGCAGTTCTTC.

This clonotype has at least ten counts. The chain couples TRBV6-4 to TRBJ2-3, with unresolved D. Trimming left V 2 bases short and J 3 bases short, with 6 bases between. The germline gives CDR1 MRHNA, CDR2 SNTAGT. The CDR3 extends over 13 amino acids. The CDR3 DNA follows: TGTGCCAGCAGTGACGACGGGACAGATACGCAGTATTTT. Its protein product is CASSDDGTDTQYF.

The CDR3 DNA reads as TGCAGTGCCGGTGCGATCACAGATACGCAGTATTTT. Its translation is CSAGAITDTQYF. The chain combines TRBV20-1 with TRBJ2-3; D not certain. The germline V gene encodes CDR1 DFQATT and CDR2 SNEGSKA (reference sequence). Trimming removed 6 bases at V and 2 bases at J, with 9 bases between. There are 12 residues in the CDR3.

This chain uses TRBV7-9 with TRBJ2-7, with 12 positions matching TRBD2. Germline V gene sequence: CDR1 SEHNR, CDR2 FQNEAQ (reference sequence). V trimming: 5 bases; J trimming: 1 base; junction bases outside the gene matches: 6. CDR3 length: 16 residues. The CDR3 sequence: CASSRSGTSGSYEQYF. The CDR3 DNA is TGTGCCAGCAGCAGAAGCGGGACTAGCGGGTCCTACGAGCAGTACTTC.

This chain joins TRBV6-2 or TRBV6-3 and TRBJ1-1; 9 bases are a match to TRBD1. The germline V gene encodes CDR1 MNHEY and CDR2 SVGEGT. This CDR3 contains 13 residues. Trimming took 6 bases from V and 5 from J; bases not matched to a gene: 4. The CDR3 DNA follows: TGTGCCAGCAGAAGGGGACAGGGTACTGAAGCTTTCTTT. This translates into CASRRGQGTEAFF.

The chain couples TRBV15 to TRBJ2-3; D might be TRBD1 (5 bases). Trimming stripped 0 bases from V and 0 bases from J, with 10 bases between. The CDR3 is 16 amino acids. Per germline, CDR1 LNHNV and CDR2 YYDKDF (reference sequence). The CDR3 reads CATSRDRVTSTDTQYF. As DNA, the CDR3 is TGTGCCACCAGCAGAGACAGGGTTACTAGCACAGATACGCAGTATTTT.

The chain links TRBV11-2 to TRBJ2-7; no firm D call. Between the trimmed V and J ends, which lost 1 base and 3 bases, there was a span of 7 bases. Germline CDR1 SGHAT, CDR2 FQNNGV. The CDR3 has 13 residues. CDR3 in amino acids: CASSLGSGYEQYF. In DNA form, the CDR3 reads TGTGCCAGCAGCTTAGGGTCGGGCTACGAGCAGTACTTC.

This clonotype was detected ten times or more. V is TRBV5-6 and J is TRBJ2-1; tentative D call: TRBD2 (5 bases). The ends were cut back, 4 bases at V and 3 bases at J, with 14 bases in the middle. This CDR3 contains 15 residues. CDR1 is SGHDT, CDR2 YYEEEE, per germline. Here the CDR3 DNA reads TGTGCCAGCAGCCCTTCGGAGCGGTACTACAATGAGCAGTTCTTC. Its protein is CASSPSERYYNEQFF.

The chain couples TRBV12-3 or TRBV12-4 to TRBJ2-5, with a possible D match to TRBD2 (6 bases). There are 15 residues in the CDR3. V gave up 5 bases and J gave up 5 bases, with 18 bases separating them. DNA for the CDR3: TGTGCCAGCAGTCCCTTTGCCGGGGGTGGGGAGACCCAGTACTTC. Translation gives CASSPFAGGGETQYF.

The CDR3 DNA follows: TGCGCCAGCAGCTTAGACGCGGGACAGTATCAGCCCCAGCATTTT. This sequence encodes CASSLDAGQYQPQHF. This chain links TRBV5-1 with TRBJ1-5; 7 nucleotides line up with TRBD1. This CDR3 region has 15 residues. V trimming: 2 bases; J trimming: 5 bases; junction bases outside the gene matches: 7. Germline V gene lookup returns CDR1 SGHRS and CDR2 YFSETQ. Combining the CDR3 with reference TRBV5-1 and TRBJ1-5 gives the whole variable domain KAGVTQTPRYLIKTRGQQVTLSCSPISGHRSVSWYQQTPGQGLQFLFEYFSETQRNKGNFPGRFSGRQFSNSRSEMNVSTLELGDSALYLCASSLDAGQYQPQHFGDGTRLSIL.

This clonotype is a singleton in its sample. This chain joins TRBV9 and TRBJ1-5, with 7 positions matching TRBD1. Germline values: CDR1 SGDLS, CDR2 YYNGEE. The CDR3 is made up of 15 amino acids. After removal of 4 bases from V and 5 bases from J, the junction contained 9 bases not matched to a gene. This CDR3 is CASSPQGTTYQPQHF. The DNA for the CDR3 is TGTGCCAGCAGCCCACAGGGGACTACTTATCAGCCCCAGCATTTT.

This clonotype was observed a single time. It is likely a read error, because the conserved phenylalanine at the end of the CDR3 is missing. The V and J genes are TRBV29-1 and TRBJ1-2, with 7 nucleotides matching TRBD1. Trimming cost V 3 bases and J 6 bases; bases outside gene matches: 10. CDR1 is SQVTM, CDR2 ANQGSEA, per germline. The CDR3 spans 14 residues. The CDR3 bases are TGCAGCGTTGATGAGACAGGGATACCCGATGGCTACACCTAC. The encoded protein is CSVDETGIPDGYTY.